This entry concerns a single T cell receptor (beta chain). As yet, its antigen is unknown. Germline assignment: CDR1 SEHNR and CDR2 FQNEAQ (reference sequence). The CDR3 covers 14 residues. With 5 bases removed from V and 2 bases from J, the gap between germline ends came to 12 bases. This specimen belongs to a study of cytomegalovirus exposure and HLA in healthy donors. The study's findings and limits: What was likely a sequencing artifact was a cluster of highly shared sequence variants. As a later analysis showed, a missense DCLRE1C variant was linked to trimming of TCR beta V- and J-genes. An analysis was carried out later, and it reportedly showed fewer N-insertions in an Asian-associated ancestry cluster than the 666-donor mean.

PCR amplification relied on 60 Vbeta primers (plus 13 Jbeta primers). The repertoire was sequenced with immunoSEQ multiplex PCR; TCRdb's copy has only in-frame clones and lacks some. This table holds approximately 120,000 clones. Material for sequencing was PBMCs. This receptor was obtained from a woman aged 55-69 years in good health and CMV-seronegative. The V and J genes are TRBV7-9 and TRBJ1-2; D not certain. For the CDR3, the DNA is TGTGCCAGCAGCCAGACCGACGGGAACTATGGCTACACCTTC. As protein: CASSQTDGNYGYTF. The whole variable domain, remainder taken from reference TRBV7-9 and TRBJ1-2, is DTGVSQNPRHKITKRGQNVTFRCDPISEHNRLYWYRQTLGQGPEFLTYFQNEAQLEKSRLLSDRFSAERPKGSFSTLEIQRTEQGDSAMYLCASSQTDGNYGYTFGSGTRLTVV.